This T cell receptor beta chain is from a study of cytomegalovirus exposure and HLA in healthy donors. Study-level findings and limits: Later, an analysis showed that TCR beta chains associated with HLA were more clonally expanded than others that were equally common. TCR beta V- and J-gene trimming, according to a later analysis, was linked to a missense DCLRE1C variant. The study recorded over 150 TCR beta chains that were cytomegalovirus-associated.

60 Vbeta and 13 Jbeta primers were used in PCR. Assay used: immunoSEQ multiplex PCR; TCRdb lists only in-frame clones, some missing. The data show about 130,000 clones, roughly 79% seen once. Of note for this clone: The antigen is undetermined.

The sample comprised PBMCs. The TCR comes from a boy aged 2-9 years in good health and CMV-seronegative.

The CDR3 loop reads CASSFQPGNTEAFF. The CDR3 DNA is TGTGCCAGCAGTTTTCAACCGGGGAACACTGAAGCTTTCTTT. The rearrangement joins TRBV6-5 to TRBJ1-1; D call uncertain. V was clipped by 4 bases and J by 1 base, with 10 bases between them. Germline assignment: CDR1 MNHEY and CDR2 SVGAGI. This CDR3 has 14 residues.